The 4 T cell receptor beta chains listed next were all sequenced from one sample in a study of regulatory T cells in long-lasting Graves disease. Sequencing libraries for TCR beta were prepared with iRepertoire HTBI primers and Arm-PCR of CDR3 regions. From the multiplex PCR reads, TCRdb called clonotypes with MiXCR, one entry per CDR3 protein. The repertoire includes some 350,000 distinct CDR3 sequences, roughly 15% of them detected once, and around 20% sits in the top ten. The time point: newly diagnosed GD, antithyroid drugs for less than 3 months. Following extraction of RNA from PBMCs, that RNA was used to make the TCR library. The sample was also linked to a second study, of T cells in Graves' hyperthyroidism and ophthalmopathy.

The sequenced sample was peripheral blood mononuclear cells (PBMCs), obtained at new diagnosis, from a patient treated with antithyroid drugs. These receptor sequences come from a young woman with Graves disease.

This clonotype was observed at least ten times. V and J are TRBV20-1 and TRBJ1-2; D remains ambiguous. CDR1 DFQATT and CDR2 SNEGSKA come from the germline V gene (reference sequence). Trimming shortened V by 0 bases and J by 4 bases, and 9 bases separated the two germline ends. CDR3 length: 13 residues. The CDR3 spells CSARDPVAYGYTF. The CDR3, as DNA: TGCAGTGCTAGAGATCCCGTGGCCTATGGCTACACCTTC.

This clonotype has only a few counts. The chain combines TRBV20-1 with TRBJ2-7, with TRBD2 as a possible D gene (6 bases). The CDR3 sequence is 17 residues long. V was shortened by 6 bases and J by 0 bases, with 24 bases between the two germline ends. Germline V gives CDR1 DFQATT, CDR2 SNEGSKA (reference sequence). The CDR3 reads CSAEAGTLAFGSYEQYF. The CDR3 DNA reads TGCAGTGCAGAAGCCGGGACTCTGGCTTTCGGCTCCTACGAGCAGTACTTC.

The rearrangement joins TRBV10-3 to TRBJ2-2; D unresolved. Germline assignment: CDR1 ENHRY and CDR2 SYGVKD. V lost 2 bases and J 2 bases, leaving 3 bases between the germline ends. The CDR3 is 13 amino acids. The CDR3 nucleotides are TGTGCCATCAGTGAGGCCAACACCGGGGAGCTGTTTTTT. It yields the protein CAISEANTGELFF.

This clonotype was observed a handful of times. The CDR3: CASTRTARTSIAGNTIYF. The CDR3 DNA follows: TGTGCCAGCACCCGGACAGCCAGAACATCGATCGCTGGAAACACCATATATTTT. This sequence joins TRBV7-2 and TRBJ1-3; a possible D gene is TRBD1 (6 bases). Germline V gene data show CDR1 as SGHTA and CDR2 as FQGNSA. The CDR3 covers 18 residues. Trimming pared 7 bases from V and 2 bases from J, leaving 24 bases between.